This T cell receptor beta chain was sequenced for a study of cytomegalovirus exposure and HLA in healthy donors. As for the study in general: Out of fewer than 500 genotyped donors, roughly 83% belonged to the Caucasian-associated ancestry cluster.

This clone appeared a few times. The PCR was carried out with 60 Vbeta primers and 13 Jbeta primers. Profiled with immunoSEQ multiplex PCR; TCRdb holds only in-frame clones, not every one. The table shows 150,000 to 200,000 clones, with over 60% occurring only once. Trimming left V 2 bases short and J 4 bases short, with 7 bases between. The CDR3 covers 13 residues. Germline assignment: CDR1 SGHTA and CDR2 FQGNSA. The sample was PBMCs. This TCR was sampled from a male donor in good health and CMV-seronegative. J is TRBJ2-3 and V is TRBV7-2; D unclear. The CDR3 DNA sequence: TGTGCCAGCAGCTTAACGGTCCCAGATACGCAGTATTTT. This encodes CASSLTVPDTQYF.